The 27 T cell receptor beta chains reported below all come from one sample, sequenced in a study of blood T cell repertoires in COVID-19. Generated by immunoSEQ multiplex PCR, the TCRdb table keeps only in-frame clones and is missing some. The profile shows a few hundred thousand clones, approximately 81% of them singletons. The source material was peripheral blood. These receptors were collected from a woman aged 18-29 years with acute or convalescent COVID-19.

CDR3 nucleotide sequence: TGCGCCAGCAGTCCGGACTGGGCGGGGGGCTACACCTTC. It yields the protein CASSPDWAGGYTF. This sequence joins TRBV10-1 and TRBJ1-2; D ambiguous. The CDR3 totals 13 residues. Germline CDR1 WNHNN, CDR2 SYGVQD (reference sequence). V was trimmed by 5 bases and J by 8 bases, leaving 15 bases between them.

The J gene is TRBJ1-1, the V gene TRBV5-4, with 9 bases that match TRBD1. J was trimmed by 5 bases and V by 0 bases; bases with no gene match: 11. This CDR3 comprises 17 residues. CDR1 is SGHNT and CDR2 is YYREEE in the germline V gene (reference sequence). The CDR3 DNA is TGTGCCAGCAGCTTGGGCGGGGGACAGGGTACGAGGACTGAAGCTTTCTTT. Protein: CASSLGGGQGTRTEAFF.

The chain uses TRBV2 and TRBJ1-2; D gene unclear. The V gene's germline CDR1 is SNHLY and CDR2 FYNNEI. The CDR3 runs 15 residues. Trimming cost V 2 bases and J 4 bases, with 14 bases left between them. The CDR3 DNA reads as TGTGCCAGCAGTGAACTTGAGGGTATGGGCTATGGCTACACCTTC. Its protein is CASSELEGMGYGYTF.

This clone was detected only a few times. J is TRBJ2-7 and V is TRBV2; TRBD2 aligns across 8 bases. There are 15 residues in the CDR3. After removal of 6 bases from V and 3 bases from J, the junction contained 10 bases not matched to a gene. The germline V gene has CDR1 SNHLY and CDR2 FYNNEI. The CDR3 region has the DNA TGTGCCAGCAGCCCCCCGGGACTAGATCGCTACGAGCAGTACTTC. Translated: CASSPPGLDRYEQYF.

This clone was recorded a few times. CDR3 nucleotides: TGTGCCAGCAGCTTAGATGGTAGGAGTGGGAGCCGGGAGACCCAGTACTTC. It yields the protein CASSLDGRSGSRETQYF. The rearrangement uses TRBV7-8 and TRBJ2-5; D may be TRBD2 (5 bases). CDR3 length: 17 amino acids. CDR1 is SGHVS, CDR2 FQNEAQ, per germline. V gave up 1 base and J gave up 5 bases, with 20 bases separating them.

The gene calls are TRBV5-1 and TRBJ2-2; no clear D. Germline loops: CDR1 SGHRS, CDR2 YFSETQ. V shed 0 bases and J shed 5 bases, with 2 bases lying between them. CDR3 length: 12 amino acids. Here the CDR3 reads CASSLATGELFF. The CDR3 DNA sequence: TGCGCCAGCAGCTTGGCTACCGGGGAGCTGTTTTTT.

The chain combines TRBV9 with TRBJ2-7; D possibly corresponds to TRBD2 (6 bases). The V gene's germline CDR1 is SGDLS and CDR2 YYNGEE. The CDR3 contains 14 residues. Trimming left V 0 bases short and J 6 bases short, with 13 bases between. Written as DNA, the CDR3 is TGTGCCAGCAGCGTAGACGGGAGCCCGGCCGAGCAGTACTTC. It encodes CASSVDGSPAEQYF.

CDR3 in amino acids: CASSSKDRTKNIQYF. For the CDR3, the DNA is TGTGCCAGCAGCTCCAAGGACAGGACCAAAAACATTCAGTACTTC. This rearrangement joins TRBV7-9 to TRBJ2-4; 7 bases map to TRBD1. There are 15 residues in the CDR3. With 4 bases clipped from V and 2 bases from J, the junction kept 5 bases outside the gene matches. CDR1 and CDR2 (germline): SEHNR, FQNEAQ (reference sequence).

CDR3 in amino acids: CASGPGAGWNTEAFF. The CDR3 DNA is TGTGCTAGTGGTCCAGGGGCAGGATGGAACACTGAAGCTTTCTTT. The genes are TRBV12-5 and TRBJ1-1; D is possibly TRBD1 (6 bases). This CDR3 has 15 residues. Trimming removed 5 bases at V and 1 base at J, with 14 bases between. Germline values: CDR1 LGHNT, CDR2 FRNRAP.

DNA for the CDR3: TGTGCCAGCAGCGACGGGGACAACTCTTGGGAAAAACTGTTTTTT. This translates into CASSDGDNSWEKLFF. The chain employs TRBV5-6 and TRBJ1-4; maybe TRBD1 (6 bases). The CDR3 has 15 residues. Per the germline V gene, CDR1 is SGHDT and CDR2 is YYEEEE. V was trimmed by 4 bases and J by 8 bases, leaving 18 bases between them.

This clone is a singleton in its sample. CDR3 bases: TGTGCCAGTAGTAAAGACAGGGTCAACACCATATATTTT. It yields the protein CASSKDRVNTIYF. The chain carries TRBV19 and TRBJ1-3, with 7 bases lining up with TRBD1. The V and J ends lost 4 bases and 7 bases, in that order; junction bases with no gene match: 4. CDR1 and CDR2 from the germline V gene are LNHDA and SQIVND (reference sequence). The length of the CDR3 is 13 residues.

V gene TRBV4-1 combines with J gene TRBJ2-6, with D possibly TRBD2 on 6 matching bases. The V gene's germline CDR1 is MGHRA and CDR2 YSYEKL. CDR3 length: 17 amino acids. The V gene lost 5 bases and the J gene lost 0 bases, with 14 bases spanning the gap. CDR3 bases: TGCGCCAGCAGCGGCTCGGGACTTCTCTCTGGGGCCAACGTCCTGACTTTC. It is translated as CASSGSGLLSGANVLTF.

The rearrangement links TRBV6-5 to TRBJ2-1, with TRBD1 as a possible D gene (5 bases). With 0 bases removed from V and 6 bases from J, the gap between germline ends came to 9 bases. The CDR3 length is 14 residues. Looked up from germline, CDR1 is MNHEY and CDR2 is SVGAGI. DNA of the CDR3: TGTGCCAGCAGTTACTCGGACACCTTCAATGAGCAGTTCTTC. This codes for CASSYSDTFNEQFF.

This clone was counted ten times or more. V usage is TRBV5-1 and J usage is TRBJ1-6; a possible D gene is TRBD1 (6 bases). V was clipped by 3 bases and J by 5 bases, with 12 bases between them. The germline V gene encodes CDR1 SGHRS and CDR2 YFSETQ. This CDR3 region has 15 residues. The CDR3 region is CASSSQGTNNSPLHF. The CDR3 DNA sequence: TGCGCCAGCAGCTCACAGGGAACTAATAATTCACCCCTCCACTTT.

J is TRBJ1-1 and V is TRBV19; the D gene is possibly TRBD1 (6 bases). V was clipped by 6 bases and J by 1 base, with 15 bases between them. The CDR3 is made up of 15 amino acids. Germline V gene lookup returns CDR1 LNHDA and CDR2 SQIVND (reference sequence). CDR3 in DNA: TGTGCCAGTAGCGTTAACAGGGAGCCGAACACTGAAGCTTTCTTT. Translating it yields CASSVNREPNTEAFF.

The J gene is TRBJ1-1, the V gene TRBV5-4; 7 bases match TRBD1. CDR3 length: 16 amino acids. The ends lost 0 bases at V and 2 bases at J; junction bases unmatched: 7. Germline-derived CDR1 and CDR2 are SGHNT and YYREEE (reference sequence). CDR3 region: CASSLGARGRNTEAFF. CDR3 sequence (DNA): TGTGCCAGCAGCTTGGGCGCGAGGGGGCGAAACACTGAAGCTTTCTTT.

This chain uses TRBV10-3 with TRBJ2-5, with a weak D call TRBD1 (5 bases). The CDR3 covers 15 residues. Trimming pared 0 bases from V and 2 bases from J, leaving 10 bases between. Germline CDR1 reads ENHRY; CDR2 reads SYGVKD. The CDR3 is CAISESGQTQETQYF. In DNA, the CDR3 is TGTGCCATCAGTGAGTCGGGGCAGACTCAAGAGACCCAGTACTTC.

V gene TRBV3-1 (or the pseudogene TRBV3-2) combines with J gene TRBJ2-5, with 8 bases that match TRBD2. This CDR3 spans 16 amino acids. Germline V CDR1 and CDR2: LGHDT, YNNKEL (reference sequence). With V trimmed by 4 bases and J by 1 base, 8 bases remained unmatched. In DNA form, the CDR3 reads TGTGCCAGCAGCCTTCTACGACGGGGGGGCCAAGAGACCCAGTACTTC. It specifies CASSLLRRGGQETQYF.

The chain has TRBV4-1 and TRBJ2-7; D possibly corresponds to TRBD1 (5 bases). The CDR3 sequence is 14 residues long. Germline V lookup: CDR1 MGHRA, CDR2 YSYEKL. Trimming left V 0 bases short and J 2 bases short, with 8 bases between. CDR3 sequence: CASSQEGAAYEQYF. DNA for the CDR3: TGCGCCAGCAGCCAAGAAGGGGCGGCCTACGAGCAGTACTTC.

The chain links TRBV5-1 to TRBJ1-4; no definite D call. Trimming cost V 4 bases and J 15 bases, with 13 bases left between them. This CDR3 is built from 11 residues. Germline assignment: CDR1 SGHRS and CDR2 YFSETQ. The CDR3 DNA reads TGCGCCAGCAGCGCTGGACGAGGGTTGTTTTTT. Its protein is CASSAGRGLFF.

The J gene is TRBJ1-2, the V gene TRBV6-1; 9 nucleotides match TRBD1. Germline V gene data show CDR1 as MNHNS and CDR2 as SASEGT. V was clipped by 0 bases and J by 0 bases; unmatched bases: 5. The CDR3 contains 17 residues. The CDR3 region is CASSEAHGTGPNYGYTF. CDR3 coding DNA: TGTGCCAGCAGTGAAGCGCATGGGACAGGGCCTAACTATGGCTACACCTTC.

The chain recombines TRBV19 with TRBJ2-2, with D hard to call. Germline assignment: CDR1 LNHDA and CDR2 SQIVND (reference sequence). Trimming stripped 3 bases from V and 1 base from J, with 9 bases between. There are 15 residues in the CDR3. CDR3 amino acids: CASSIQKMNTGELFF. In DNA form, the CDR3 reads TGTGCCAGTAGTATTCAGAAGATGAACACCGGGGAGCTGTTTTTT.

This chain joins TRBV29-1 and TRBJ2-1; D perhaps matches TRBD2 (7 bases). The germline gives CDR1 SQVTM, CDR2 ANQGSEA. The CDR3 is 14 amino acids. With 7 bases removed from V and 2 bases from J, the gap between germline ends came to 15 bases. CDR3 DNA: TGCAGCGGGGGGGCGGGAGTCCCCTACAATGAGCAGTTCTTC. Its protein product is CSGGAGVPYNEQFF.

The chain recombines TRBV15 with TRBJ1-5, with D maybe TRBD1 (5 bases). The V end lost 0 bases, the J end lost 7 bases, and 10 bases lay between the germline ends. Germline assignment: CDR1 LNHNV and CDR2 YYDKDF (reference sequence). The CDR3 totals 14 residues. This CDR3 reads CATSRDRGTQPQHF. CDR3 bases: TGTGCCACCAGCAGAGATCGGGGGACCCAGCCCCAGCATTTT.

The chain has TRBV15 and TRBJ2-3; D uncertain. The V and J ends lost 0 bases and 0 bases respectively, with 13 bases between them. Per germline, CDR1 LNHNV and CDR2 YYDKDF (reference sequence). The CDR3 length is 17 residues. CDR3 coding DNA: TGTGCCACCAGCAGAGATCAGGCCACCCGGAGCACAGATACGCAGTATTTT. Translation gives CATSRDQATRSTDTQYF.

V is TRBV30 and J is TRBJ1-5; D gene uncertain. The germline CDR1 and CDR2 sequences are GTSNPN and SVGIG (reference sequence). Trimming shortened V by 0 bases and J by 8 bases, and 14 bases separated the two germline ends. The CDR3 loop spans 14 amino acids. The DNA for the CDR3 is TGTGCCTGGAGTGTAAACACGGGGATGGAGCCCCAGCATTTT. It encodes CAWSVNTGMEPQHF.

V gene TRBV6-7 combines with J gene TRBJ2-7, with D possibly matching TRBD2 (7 bases). Being an ORF, TRBV6-7 has a function that is uncertain. The V gene lost 7 bases and the J gene lost 5 bases, with 18 bases spanning the gap. CDR3 length: 14 residues. The CDR3 DNA reads as TGTGCCAGCACCCAACGGGGGGCGGAAAACGAGCAGTACTTC. Translated, it gives CASTQRGAENEQYF.